One sample yielded the 3 T cell receptor beta chains listed below, sequenced in a study of blood T cell repertoires in COVID-19. Clones were sequenced by immunoSEQ multiplex PCR, and TCRdb holds only the in-frame ones, with some missing. The sample lists 120,000 or so clones; roughly 91% were seen once. The sequencing sample was made of peripheral blood. These receptor sequences come from a human donor in a cohort sampled during active COVID-19.

The V gene is TRBV7-9, the J gene TRBJ2-5; TRBD2 aligns across 13 bases. This CDR3 is 14 amino acids long. The J segment lost 3 bases and the V segment lost 10 bases, leaving 5 bases of the junction unmatched. Germline V CDR1 and CDR2: SEHNR, FQNEAQ (reference sequence). Here the CDR3 DNA reads TGTGCCACGCGACTAGCGGGGGGTAAAGAGACCCAGTACTTC. Its protein is CATRLAGGKETQYF.

V gene TRBV5-1 combines with J gene TRBJ2-1; TRBD2 matches at 7 bases. CDR1 is SGHRS and CDR2 is YFSETQ in the germline V gene. This CDR3 is 14 amino acids long. The V and J ends lost 7 bases and 3 bases, in that order; junction bases with no gene match: 7. CDR3 in amino acids: CASREEPNYNEQFF. The CDR3 DNA reads TGCGCCAGCCGGGAGGAGCCTAACTACAATGAGCAGTTCTTC.

The chain recombines TRBV7-2 with TRBJ2-2; TRBD2 might be the D (6 bases). V was shortened by 7 bases and J by 1 base, with 7 bases between the two germline ends. CDR1 and CDR2 from the germline V gene are SGHTA and FQGNSA. The CDR3 runs 13 residues. In DNA, the CDR3 is TGTGCCAGCAATAGCGGGAACACCGGGGAGCTGTTTTTT. Amino acid sequence: CASNSGNTGELFF.